Listed below are T cell receptor beta chains from one sample, sequenced in a study of regulatory T cells in long-lasting Graves disease. Via MiXCR, TCRdb re-called the multiplex PCR reads, giving one row per CDR3 protein. The sample includes about 610,000 distinct CDR3 sequences, roughly 16% of them seen just once. This same sample was also taken into another study, of T cells in Graves' hyperthyroidism and ophthalmopathy.

The sequencing used peripheral blood mononuclear cells (PBMCs), collected at new diagnosis, from a patient treated with antithyroid drugs. These receptor sequences come from a man aged 18 to 29 with Graves disease. Both conserved end residues are part of each CDR3. The D gene is left open where the match is weak. Part of the rows lack a size; the others show once, few, many or a class for expanded clones.

clone_size j_call d_call v_call cdr3_aa cdr3_nt
few TRBJ1-5 TRBD1 TRBV30 CAWDRDPNQPQHF TGTGCCTGGGACAGGGATCCGAATCAGCCCCAGCATTTT
many TRBJ2-1 TRBD2 TRBV28 CATWTSGSPNEQFF TGTGCCACCTGGACTAGCGGGAGTCCCAATGAGCAGTTCTTC
- TRBJ2-7 - TRBV14 CASSQSGTPAYEQYF TGTGCCAGCAGCCAATCCGGGACTCCGGCCTACGAGCAGTACTTC
many TRBJ2-7 - TRBV20-1 CSVAPGAHEQYF TGCAGTGTCGCCCCCGGGGCCCACGAGCAGTACTTC
many TRBJ2-5 TRBD1 TRBV7-3 CASSSRGQEDQETQYF TGTGCCAGCAGCTCTAGGGGGCAGGAGGACCAAGAGACCCAGTACTTC
- TRBJ2-1 - TRBV15 CATSREAVHSYNEQFF TGTGCCACCAGCAGAGAGGCAGTACACTCCTACAATGAGCAGTTCTTC
many TRBJ2-7 - TRBV12-3/TRBV12-4 CASSLLGTGSGYEQYF TGTGCCAGCAGTTTACTCGGGACGGGATCCGGCTACGAGCAGTACTTC
many TRBJ2-1 TRBD1 TRBV28 CASSPIRRTGGGNEQFF TGTGCCAGCAGTCCAATTCGGCGGACAGGGGGCGGAAATGAGCAGTTCTTC
- TRBJ2-2 - TRBV6-2/TRBV6-3 CASSYRRVGGELFF TGTGCCAGCAGTTACAGGCGGGTTGGCGGGGAGCTGTTTTTT
many TRBJ2-1 - TRBV7-8 CASSLTGHSYNEQFF TGTGCCAGCAGCCTTACGGGACACTCCTACAATGAGCAGTTCTTC
many TRBJ2-7 TRBD2 TRBV2 CASSQGLAGGSYEQYF TGTGCCAGCAGTCAGGGACTAGCGGGAGGGTCCTACGAGCAGTACTTC
few TRBJ2-5 - TRBV13 CASSFLQGPEETQYF TGTGCCAGCAGCTTCTTACAGGGCCCCGAGGAGACCCAGTACTTC
- TRBJ2-3 - TRBV5-6 CASSTKGRDTQYF TGTGCCAGCAGCACGAAGGGTAGAGATACGCAGTATTTT
many TRBJ2-7 TRBD2 TRBV3-1 CASSQDLAGGPPEQYF TGTGCCAGCAGCCAAGATTTAGCGGGAGGGCCACCCGAGCAGTACTTC
many TRBJ2-7 - TRBV18 CASSPLERLSEQYF TGTGCCAGCTCACCGCTGGAGAGGCTCAGCGAGCAGTACTTC
- TRBJ2-7 - TRBV7-2 CASSLADSFYEQYF TGTGCCAGCAGCTTAGCCGACAGCTTTTACGAGCAGTACTTC
- TRBJ2-1 - TRBV11-2 CASSRTDNEQFF TGTGCCAGCAGCAGGACAGACAATGAGCAGTTCTTC
many TRBJ2-5 TRBD1 TRBV20-1 CSARVTGGQETQYF TGCAGTGCTAGAGTCACAGGGGGCCAAGAGACCCAGTACTTC
many TRBJ2-7 TRBD2 TRBV5-1 CASSPTSGLSYEQYF TGCGCCAGCAGCCCTACTAGCGGGCTCTCCTACGAGCAGTACTTC
many TRBJ2-3 - TRBV10-1 CATRDTHTDTQYF TGCGCCACCCGGGACACTCACACAGATACGCAGTATTTT
- TRBJ2-1 - TRBV9 CASSAHIVADEQFF TGTGCCAGCAGCGCCCACATAGTAGCGGATGAGCAGTTCTTC
many TRBJ2-1 - TRBV20-1 CSARMVAATLGPNEQFF TGCAGTGCTAGGATGGTCGCCGCCACCTTGGGGCCCAATGAGCAGTTCTTC
- TRBJ1-5 TRBD1 TRBV12-3/TRBV12-4 CASTVGQGAWQPQHF TGTGCCAGTACGGTTGGACAGGGGGCATGGCAGCCCCAGCATTTT
few TRBJ1-5 - TRBV28 CASSFRARPWEPQHF TGTGCCAGCAGTTTTCGGGCAAGGCCTTGGGAGCCCCAGCATTTT
many TRBJ2-3 - TRBV7-9 CASSFLGRRTDTQYF TGTGCCAGCAGCTTCCTCGGAAGACGCACAGATACGCAGTATTTT
many TRBJ2-1 - TRBV12-3/TRBV12-4 CASSFGTAYYNEQFF TGTGCCAGCAGTTTCGGGACGGCGTATTACAATGAGCAGTTCTTC
- TRBJ1-1 TRBD1 TRBV28 CASTWTGTGTEAFF TGTGCCAGCACCTGGACAGGGACTGGCACTGAAGCTTTCTTT
many TRBJ2-1 TRBD2 TRBV28 CASSLGTSRTYEQFF TGTGCCAGCAGTTTAGGGACTAGCCGGACTTATGAGCAGTTCTTC
many TRBJ2-7 - TRBV2 CASSVHLRAYEQYF TGTGCCAGCAGTGTGCACCTCAGAGCCTACGAGCAGTACTTC
few TRBJ2-1 - TRBV3-1 CASSQEGGRFSYNEQFF TGTGCCAGCAGCCAAGAGGGTGGGAGGTTCTCCTACAATGAGCAGTTCTTC
many TRBJ2-1 - TRBV7-9 CASSSREFSYNEQFF TGTGCCAGCAGCTCCCGGGAGTTCTCCTACAATGAGCAGTTCTTC
- TRBJ1-5 - TRBV20-1 CSAVPPRGNQPQHF TGCAGTGCTGTACCCCCGAGGGGCAATCAGCCCCAGCATTTT
- TRBJ1-4 - TRBV7-9 CASSNSATNEKLFF TGTGCCAGCAGCAACAGTGCAACTAATGAAAAACTGTTTTTT
many TRBJ1-5 - TRBV20-1 CSAKAPDQPQHF TGCAGTGCTAAAGCGCCCGATCAGCCCCAGCATTTT
- TRBJ2-1 - TRBV5-6 CASSLGQDGGSYNEQFF TGTGCCAGCAGCTTGGGACAGGACGGGGGCTCCTACAATGAGCAGTTCTTC
- TRBJ1-2 - TRBV19 CASSIEEGADYGYTF TGTGCCAGTAGTATAGAGGAAGGGGCGGACTATGGCTACACCTTC
- TRBJ2-1 TRBD1 TRBV27 CASSSQGAFTMRQFF TGTGCCAGCAGTTCCCAGGGGGCTTTTACAATGAGGCAGTTCTTC
- TRBJ2-5 TRBD2 TRBV20-1 CSALGLAGEETQYF TGCAGTGCCCTAGGACTGGCGGGAGAGGAGACCCAGTACTTC
once TRBJ1-2 TRBD1 TRBV6-5 CASSSGQGGFYYGYTF TGTGCCAGCAGTTCCGGACAGGGAGGATTCTACTATGGCTACACCTTC
many TRBJ2-7 TRBD1 TRBV12-3/TRBV12-4 CASSLYRGSDEQYF TGTGCCAGCAGTTTATACAGGGGGAGTGACGAGCAGTACTTC
many TRBJ2-3 - TRBV5-1 CASSLDRRVVGDTQYF TGCGCCAGCAGCTTGGATCGGCGGGTGGTAGGAGATACGCAGTATTTT
- TRBJ2-7 TRBD1 TRBV7-9 CASSLARQGAVGDYEQYF TGTGCCAGCAGCCTTGCTCGACAGGGGGCTGTTGGAGACTACGAGCAGTACTTC
- TRBJ2-7 - TRBV5-1 CASSLGGTESYEQYF TGCGCCAGCAGCTTGGGAGGAACAGAATCCTACGAGCAGTACTTC
- TRBJ1-5 - TRBV5-5 CASSFVSREQPQHF TGTGCCAGCAGCTTTGTAAGCAGGGAACAGCCCCAGCATTTT
many TRBJ2-1 - TRBV20-1 CSAREGVKYNEQFF TGCAGTGCTAGGGAGGGAGTGAAGTACAATGAGCAGTTCTTC
many TRBJ2-1 - TRBV5-1 CASSLTGWGYNEQFF TGCGCCAGCAGCTTGACAGGGTGGGGGTACAATGAGCAGTTCTTC
- TRBJ2-7 - TRBV4-1 CASSFRQGGSYEQYF TGCGCCAGCAGCTTTCGACAGGGAGGGTCCTACGAGCAGTACTTC
many TRBJ2-1 - TRBV12-5 CASGQAGQPSNNEQFF TGTGCTAGTGGCCAAGCCGGACAGCCATCTAACAATGAGCAGTTCTTC
few TRBJ2-2 TRBD1 TRBV20-1 CSALRQGGGGELFF TGCAGTGCTCTTCGACAGGGGGGAGGCGGGGAGCTGTTTTTT
few TRBJ2-7 TRBD2 TRBV2 CASRAGTSGVEQYF TGTGCCAGCAGAGCCGGGACTAGCGGCGTGGAGCAGTACTTC
- TRBJ2-1 - TRBV7-9 CASNTLARGVDEQFF TGTGCCAGCAACACTCTAGCGAGAGGGGTCGATGAGCAGTTCTTC
- TRBJ1-2 - TRBV24-1 CATSQGNYGYTF TGTGCCACCAGCCAGGGGAACTATGGCTACACCTTC
many TRBJ2-7 - TRBV20-1 CSARAAAVRGYEQYF TGCAGTGCTAGAGCAGCGGCAGTCCGAGGCTACGAGCAGTACTTC
many TRBJ1-5 TRBD1 TRBV7-9 CASSLASGTGVYSNQPQHF TGTGCCAGCAGCTTAGCCTCCGGGACAGGGGTTTATAGCAATCAGCCCCAGCATTTT
many TRBJ2-7 - TRBV10-3 CAISGSSYEQYF TGTGCCATCAGTGGGAGCTCCTACGAGCAGTACTTC
few TRBJ2-3 - TRBV29-1 CSVGVRGVTDTQYF TGCAGCGTTGGAGTTCGAGGGGTTACAGATACGCAGTATTTT
many TRBJ2-7 - TRBV7-2 CASSTTSYEQYF TGTGCCAGCAGCACTACCTCCTACGAGCAGTACTTC
many TRBJ2-5 - TRBV12-3/TRBV12-4 CASSLVMRSQETQYF TGTGCCAGCAGTTTAGTTATGAGGTCCCAAGAGACCCAGTACTTC
- TRBJ2-3 TRBD2 TRBV3-1 CASSQAAGTSGSPYSTDTQYF TGTGCCAGCAGCCAAGCAGCCGGGACTAGCGGGAGCCCCTACTCCACAGATACGCAGTATTTT
- TRBJ2-1 TRBD2 TRBV18 CASSPQGLAGGYNEQFF TGTGCCAGCTCACCTCAAGGACTAGCGGGAGGTTACAATGAGCAGTTCTTC